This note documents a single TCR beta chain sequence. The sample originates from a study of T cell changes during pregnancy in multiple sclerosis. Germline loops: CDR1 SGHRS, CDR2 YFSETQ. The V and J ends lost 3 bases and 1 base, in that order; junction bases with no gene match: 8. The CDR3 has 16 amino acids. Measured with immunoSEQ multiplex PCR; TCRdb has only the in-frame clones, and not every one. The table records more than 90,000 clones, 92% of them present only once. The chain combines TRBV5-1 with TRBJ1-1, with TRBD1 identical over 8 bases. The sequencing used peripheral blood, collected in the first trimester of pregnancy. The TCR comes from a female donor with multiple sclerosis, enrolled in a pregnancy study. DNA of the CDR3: TGCGCCAGCAGCTCGACGACAGGGGCTGGGAACACTGAAGCTTTCTTT. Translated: CASSSTTGAGNTEAFF.